This T cell receptor (beta chain) originates from a study of glioma-infiltrating T cells. General observations from the study: Very few CDR3 sequences were shared between tissue and blood. Tissue-blood divergence was below expectation in non-neoplastic patients, above in gliomas.

Worth noting for this clonotype: The antigen is not known.

Trimming removed 6 bases from V and 6 bases from J; junction bases left unmatched: 7. This CDR3 has 13 amino acids. Looked up from germline, CDR1 is SNHLY and CDR2 is FYNNEI. Using RNA template, CDR3s of TCR alpha and beta were amplified with iRepertoire arm-PCR. Input was 100-400 ng of tissue mRNA or PBMC total RNA. TCRdb reprocessed the multiplex PCR reads via MiXCR and lists one record per CDR3 protein. The table has around 150,000 distinct CDR3 sequences, 30% to 40% seen once. V gene TRBV2 combines with J gene TRBJ1-2, with 7 bases lining up with TRBD1. Sequenced: glioma tissue, nonneoplastic brain tissue, or PBMCs (not recorded which). This clonotype was sampled from a human donor with low-grade glioma or glioblastoma, undergoing nonglioma brain surgery, or in good health (not recorded which). The CDR3 bases are TGTGCCAGCAGGGGAACAGGGGCACATGGCTACACCTTC. Its protein product is CASRGTGAHGYTF.